What follows are 19 T cell receptor beta chains derived from one specimen sequenced in a study of blood T cell repertoires in COVID-19. Measured with immunoSEQ multiplex PCR; TCRdb has only the in-frame clones, and not every one. The sample shows tens of thousands of clones, 80% of them seen only once. Specimen: peripheral blood. These receptors all stem from a man in his thirties or forties with COVID-19, enrolled during active disease.

The chain's CDR3 is CASSQISAGEKAYGYTF. The CDR3 nucleotides read TGTGCCAGCAGCCAAATTTCCGCAGGGGAAAAGGCCTATGGCTACACCTTC. The chain carries TRBV7-9 and TRBJ1-2, with TRBD1 as a possible D gene (6 bases). V was trimmed by 5 bases and J by 4 bases, leaving 23 bases between them. Germline CDR1 and CDR2: SEHNR and FQNEAQ (reference sequence). The CDR3 has 17 amino acids.

The J gene is TRBJ1-5, the V gene TRBV30, with D hard to call. Trimming took off 3 bases at V and 9 bases at J, with 12 bases between the two ends. The CDR3 spans 12 residues. Germline values: CDR1 GTSNPN, CDR2 SVGIG (reference sequence). The CDR3 loop is CAWSLRGRPQHF. The CDR3 DNA sequence: TGTGCCTGGAGCCTTCGAGGTCGGCCCCAGCATTTT.

The rearrangement joins TRBV7-9 to TRBJ2-7, with 7 bases fitting TRBD1. CDR1 is SEHNR, CDR2 FQNEAQ, per germline (reference sequence). The CDR3 covers 15 residues. V gave up 1 base and J gave up 0 bases; unmatched junction bases: 3. The CDR3 spells CASSLGTGTSYEQYF. Written as DNA, the CDR3 is TGTGCCAGCAGCTTAGGGACAGGCACCTCCTACGAGCAGTACTTC.

The chain combines TRBV2 with TRBJ1-5; 8 bases match TRBD1. Trimming took 7 bases from V and 4 from J; bases not matched to a gene: 3. The germline V gene encodes CDR1 SNHLY and CDR2 FYNNEI. There are 13 residues in the CDR3. CDR3 amino acids: CASMGTGNQPQHF. CDR3 in DNA: TGTGCCAGCATGGGGACAGGTAATCAGCCCCAGCATTTT.

The CDR3 protein is CASSTDTNYGYTF. The CDR3 nucleotides read TGTGCCAGCAGTACAGACACTAACTATGGCTACACCTTC. This sequence joins TRBV28 and TRBJ1-2; D unclear. V was trimmed by 5 bases and J by 0 bases, leaving 7 bases between them. The CDR3 runs 13 residues. Germline lookup yields CDR1 MDHEN and CDR2 SYDVKM.

The V gene is TRBV21-1, the J gene TRBJ2-3; the D segment call TRBD2 is taken from the table without a DNA check. TRBV21-1 is a pseudogene segment. CDR3 length: 16 amino acids. The CDR3, as DNA: TGTGCCAGCAGCATCCGGCGGGGGATGAGCACAGATACGCAGTATTTT. It yields the protein CASSIRRGMSTDTQYF.

The V and J genes are TRBV7-9 and TRBJ2-5; 7 bases agree with TRBD2. This CDR3 is built from 14 residues. From germline, CDR1 is SEHNR and CDR2 FQNEAQ (reference sequence). Trimming removed 5 bases from V and 5 bases from J; junction bases left unmatched: 8. The CDR3 bases are TGTGCCAGCAGCCACCGGACTAGGGAGGAGACCCAGTACTTC. Translated: CASSHRTREETQYF.

CDR3 bases: TGTGCCAGCAGTTACGAGGGGACAGGGGGCTACGAGCAGTACTTC. It yields the protein CASSYEGTGGYEQYF. V is TRBV6-6 and J is TRBJ2-7; the match to TRBD1 covers 11 bases. The length of the CDR3 is 15 residues. Germline trimming cut 2 bases from V and 3 bases from J; bases unmatched to any gene: 3. In germline, CDR1 is MNHNY, CDR2 SVGAGI (reference sequence).

This clone was seen more than once but under ten times. The chain links TRBV10-3 to TRBJ2-2, with TRBD2 identical over 8 bases. CDR1 ENHRY and CDR2 SYGVKD come from the germline V gene. After removal of 7 bases from V and 6 bases from J, the junction contained 7 bases not matched to a gene. CDR3 length: 14 amino acids. The CDR3 reads CAINDGGGPGELFF. For the CDR3, the DNA is TGTGCCATCAATGACGGGGGGGGCCCCGGGGAGCTGTTTTTT.

The V call is TRBV27, the J call TRBJ2-1; TRBD2 matches 7 bases. Germline lookup yields CDR1 MNHEY and CDR2 SMNVEV (reference sequence). The CDR3 contains 16 residues. The V gene end was trimmed by 1 base and the J gene end by 3 bases; junction bases not matched to a gene: 6. CDR3 in amino acids: CASSLLHRTSYNEQFF. The DNA of the CDR3 is TGTGCCAGCAGTTTATTACACAGGACTAGCTACAATGAGCAGTTCTTC.

This clone was counted between two and nine times. The V gene is TRBV19, the J gene TRBJ2-1; possible D gene TRBD2, 6 bases. V dropped 6 bases and J dropped 7 bases, with 34 bases sitting between them. The CDR3 runs to 20 residues. The V gene's germline CDR1 is LNHDA and CDR2 SQIVND (reference sequence). The CDR3 sequence is CASSPGRLGTGSARDNEQFF. DNA for the CDR3: TGTGCCAGTAGCCCCGGGCGGCTAGGGACTGGGAGCGCTAGGGATAATGAGCAGTTCTTC.

This clone was seen many times. The gene calls are TRBV7-9 and TRBJ2-7; no clear D. Germline V gene sequence: CDR1 SEHNR, CDR2 FQNEAQ (reference sequence). The V end lost 3 bases, the J end lost 0 bases, and 9 bases lay between the germline ends. The CDR3 spans 14 residues. The CDR3 reads CASSLTANSYEQYF. The DNA for the CDR3 is TGTGCCAGCAGCTTGACTGCAAACTCCTACGAGCAGTACTTC.

This clone was counted once. The chain couples TRBV10-3 to TRBJ1-5; no firm D call. Trimming cost V 0 bases and J 4 bases, with 7 bases left between them. This CDR3 contains 14 residues. Per germline, CDR1 ENHRY and CDR2 SYGVKD. CDR3 coding DNA: TGTGCCATCAGTGAGTCAGCCCTTAATCAGCCCCAGCATTTT. Protein product: CAISESALNQPQHF.

The genes are TRBV19 and TRBJ2-3; D is unclear. The V gene lost 6 bases and the J gene lost 3 bases, with 10 bases spanning the gap. This CDR3 is 13 amino acids long. Germline-derived CDR1 and CDR2 are LNHDA and SQIVND (reference sequence). The CDR3 nucleotides are TGTGCCAGTAGCCGAAGAGGAACAGATACGCAGTATTTT. Its protein is CASSRRGTDTQYF.

The gene calls are TRBV10-3 and TRBJ2-2; a weak D match, TRBD2 (5 bases). Trimming cost V 0 bases and J 2 bases, with 10 bases left between them. Germline V gives CDR1 ENHRY, CDR2 SYGVKD. CDR3 size: 16 residues. The CDR3 DNA reads TGTGCCATCAGTGAGTCGGGAGCCCTCAACACCGGGGAGCTGTTTTTT. Translation: CAISESGALNTGELFF.

The chain employs TRBV4-1 and TRBJ2-3; D is possibly TRBD2 (6 bases). Trimming cost V 0 bases and J 3 bases, with 13 bases left between them. This CDR3 is built from 16 residues. The germline V gene encodes CDR1 MGHRA and CDR2 YSYEKL. The CDR3 loop reads CASSQDRLGRTDTQYF. In nucleotides, the CDR3 is TGCGCCAGCAGCCAAGATAGATTGGGGAGGACAGATACGCAGTATTTT.

The gene calls are TRBV27 and TRBJ1-6; TRBD1 aligns across 9 bases. Germline trimming cut 8 bases from V and 12 bases from J; bases unmatched to any gene: 14. The germline V gene has CDR1 MNHEY and CDR2 SMNVEV (reference sequence). The CDR3 runs 15 residues. DNA for the CDR3: TGTGCCAGCGGGGGACAGGGAGTTTCCGGGGGACCCCTCCACTTT. Protein: CASGGQGVSGGPLHF.

This clone was seen at least ten times. The CDR3 here is CASSDNYNSPLHF. The CDR3 DNA follows: TGCGCCAGCAGTGACAACTATAATTCACCCCTCCACTTT. The rearrangement links TRBV10-1 to TRBJ1-6; D is unresolved. V was trimmed by 3 bases and J by 3 bases, leaving 3 bases between them. The germline gives CDR1 WNHNN, CDR2 SYGVQD (reference sequence). CDR3 length: 13 amino acids.

This clone has only a few counts. The chain combines TRBV3-1 (or the pseudogene TRBV3-2) with TRBJ2-3, with TRBD2 matching over 16 bases. V gave up 6 bases and J gave up 4 bases; unmatched junction bases: 10. The germline CDR1 and CDR2 sequences are LGHDT and YNNKEL (reference sequence). CDR3 length equals 18 residues. The CDR3 DNA follows: TGTGCCAGCAGGGTCTCCGGGACTAGCGGGAGGGCCGCAGATACGCAGTATTTT. Encoded protein: CASRVSGTSGRAADTQYF.